This passage covers 3 T cell receptor beta chains from one sample sequenced in a study of blood T cell repertoires in COVID-19. The data were produced by immunoSEQ multiplex PCR, yet TCRdb's version contains in-frame clones alone and is incomplete. Seen here are under 150,000 clones, approximately 89% observed once, and the top ten hold about 28%. The source material was peripheral blood. The source is a human donor in a cohort sampled during active COVID-19.

V gene TRBV6-4 combines with J gene TRBJ2-2, with D perhaps matching TRBD2 (5 bases). V lost 6 bases, J lost 2 bases, and 10 bases lay in between. Germline V CDR1 and CDR2: MRHNA, SNTAGT. The CDR3 loop spans 14 amino acids. The CDR3 protein is CASSPGLNTGELFF. CDR3 in DNA: TGTGCCAGCAGCCCCGGACTCAACACCGGGGAGCTGTTTTTT.

The rearrangement links TRBV3-1 (or the pseudogene TRBV3-2) to TRBJ1-1; the D is unclear. Germline V gene sequence: CDR1 LGHDT, CDR2 YNNKEL (reference sequence). This CDR3 has 14 residues. Trimming took off 2 bases at V and 2 bases at J, with 9 bases between the two ends. Written as DNA, the CDR3 is TGTGCCAGCAGCCAACTACCGCTTAACACTGAAGCTTTCTTT. It is translated as CASSQLPLNTEAFF.

About this clone: The sample carries other DNA sequences with the same CDR3. This sequence joins TRBV3-1 (or the pseudogene TRBV3-2) and TRBJ1-2; 12 positions match TRBD1. The germline V gene has CDR1 LGHDT and CDR2 YNNKEL (reference sequence). The length of the CDR3 is 14 residues. The V segment lost 4 bases and the J segment 7 bases; nucleotides outside the gene matches: 4. The CDR3: CASSLGQGAFGYTF. DNA of the CDR3: TGTGCCAGCAGCCTGGGACAGGGGGCGTTTGGCTACACCTTC.